This is a list of T cell receptor beta chains from one sample in a study of T cell changes during pregnancy in multiple sclerosis. Sequencing was performed with immunoSEQ multiplex PCR; in TCRdb, only in-frame clones are kept and a portion is missing. The table shows approximately 60,000 clones, with about 92% occurring only once. Source: peripheral blood, taken in the first trimester of pregnancy. These TCRs come from a female donor with multiple sclerosis, enrolled in a pregnancy study. CDR3s include the opening cysteine and the closing phenylalanine or tryptophan. The D gene is left open where the match is weak. Clone size, where shown, is once, few, many, or a class for clones that have expanded.

TRBD2	TRBV27	TRBJ2-2	.	CASSLRTSDNTGELFF	TGTGCCAGCAGTCTCCGGACTAGCGACAACACCGGGGAGCTGTTTTTT
.	TRBV7-3	TRBJ1-2	.	CASSPSGALAYGYTF	TGTGCCAGCAGCCCCTCGGGAGCTCTGGCGTATGGCTACACCTTC
TRBD2	TRBV25-1	TRBJ2-1	once	CASTGRSGNLEQFF	TGTGCCAGCACCGGCAGGAGCGGGAATCTTGAGCAGTTCTTC
.	TRBV14	TRBJ2-1	once	CAEFHIRVPYNEQFF	TGTGCCGAATTCCATATTAGAGTTCCCTACAATGAGCAGTTCTTC
.	TRBV18	TRBJ1-1	.	CASSPDSLGNTEAFF	TGTGCCAGCTCCCCCGACAGCCTAGGGAACACTGAAGCTTTCTTT
.	TRBV7-2	TRBJ2-3	.	CASSSDGISTDTQYF	TGTGCCAGCAGCTCGGACGGGATTAGCACAGATACGCAGTATTTT
TRBD2	TRBV4-3	TRBJ2-2	.	CASSTRVSGRANTGELFF	TGCGCCAGCAGCACGCGCGTTAGCGGGAGGGCGAACACCGGGGAGCTGTTTTTT
.	TRBV6-4	TRBJ2-1	few	CASSEGSNEQFF	TGTGCCAGCAGTGAAGGGAGTAATGAGCAGTTCTTC
TRBD1	TRBV4-3	TRBJ2-2	.	CASSQTGTGVTGELFF	TGCGCCAGCAGCCAAACCGGGACAGGGGTAACCGGGGAGCTGTTTTTT
TRBD1	TRBV4-2	TRBJ2-1	.	CASSQAGTGSYNEQFF	TGTGCCAGCAGCCAAGCCGGGACAGGATCCTACAATGAGCAGTTCTTC
.	TRBV7-9	TRBJ2-3	once	CASSLLPTDTQYF	TGTGCCAGCTCCCTTCTCCCCACAGATACGCAGTATTTT
.	TRBV6-5	TRBJ1-2	.	CASINAGAQGGYTF	TGTGCCAGCATCAACGCAGGGGCCCAGGGTGGCTACACCTTC
.	TRBV25-1	TRBJ2-6	.	CASSGHRVAGANVLTF	TGTGCCAGCAGCGGGCACAGGGTTGCTGGGGCCAACGTCCTGACTTTC
TRBD1	TRBV19	TRBJ1-1	.	CASRPGQGSPGTEAFF	TGTGCCAGTAGGCCGGGACAGGGATCACCTGGGACTGAAGCTTTCTTT
TRBD1	TRBV19	TRBJ1-4	.	CASRGTVNEKLFF	TGTGCCAGTCGGGGGACAGTTAATGAAAAACTGTTTTTT
.	TRBV5-3	TRBJ1-4	once	CARSSRTREKLFF	TGTGCCAGAAGCTCAAGGACACGTGAAAAACTGTTTTTT
.	TRBV19	TRBJ2-1	.	CASRIRGSNEQFF	TGTGCCAGTAGGATTCGAGGGAGCAATGAGCAGTTCTTC
.	TRBV19	TRBJ2-5	.	CASSSGTGSQETQYF	TGTGCCAGTAGTAGCGGAACAGGCTCCCAAGAGACCCAGTACTTC
TRBD2	TRBV19	TRBJ2-1	.	CASSIVLAGGGEQFF	TGTGCCAGTAGTATAGTACTGGCGGGAGGGGGTGAGCAGTTCTTC
TRBD2	TRBV5-1	TRBJ2-5	.	CASSYQAGAGETQYF	TGCGCCAGCAGCTATCAAGCGGGAGCGGGGGAGACCCAGTACTTC
TRBD2	TRBV12-5	TRBJ2-5	.	CASGLEREGLETQYF	TGTGCTAGTGGTTTGGAGCGGGAGGGCCTTGAGACCCAGTACTTC
TRBD1	TRBV28	TRBJ2-1	.	CASGTAVSYNEQFF	TGTGCCAGTGGGACAGCTGTTTCCTACAATGAGCAGTTCTTC
.	TRBV4-3	TRBJ2-7	once	CASSQKGGLEQYF	TGCGCCAGCAGCCAAAAGGGGGGGCTCGAGCAGTACTTC
.	TRBV20-1	TRBJ2-7	.	CSALGDYEQYF	TGCAGTGCTCTCGGGGACTACGAGCAGTACTTC
.	TRBV30	TRBJ1-2	many	CAWNPQGFDYGYTF	TGTGCCTGGAATCCTCAGGGTTTTGACTATGGCTACACCTTC
TRBD2	TRBV7-2	TRBJ2-2	.	CASSLNLAGGFRELFF	TGTGCCAGCAGCTTAAACCTAGCGGGAGGTTTTAGGGAGCTGTTTTTT
.	TRBV6-5	TRBJ2-7	.	CASSYGPLAYEQYF	TGTGCCAGCAGTTATGGGCCGCTCGCCTACGAGCAGTACTTC
TRBD2	TRBV5-4	TRBJ2-7	.	CASSLRLAGSEQYF	TGTGCCAGCAGCTTGCGACTAGCGGGATCCGAGCAGTACTTC
TRBD1	TRBV5-6	TRBJ2-6	.	CASSADRAGGANVLTF	TGTGCCAGCAGCGCCGACAGGGCGGGCGGGGCCAACGTCCTGACTTTC
.	TRBV13	TRBJ2-3	once	CASSSGTRVADTQYF	TGTGCCAGCAGCTCCGGGACTCGGGTCGCAGATACGCAGTATTTT
.	TRBV5-4	TRBJ2-7	.	CASTFRDSLANEQYF	TGTGCCAGCACCTTCCGGGACTCCTTAGCCAACGAGCAGTACTTC
TRBD1	TRBV25-1	TRBJ1-1	.	CASSADRGLVNAFF	TGTGCCAGCAGTGCGGACAGGGGGCTCGTGAACGCTTTCTTT
.	TRBV27	TRBJ1-6	.	CASSPRGAYYNSPLHF	TGTGCCAGCAGTCCACGGGGGGCTTACTATAATTCACCCCTCCACTTT
TRBD1	TRBV7-7	TRBJ2-5	.	CASSSPGTGQETQYF	TGTGCTAGCAGCTCTCCCGGGACAGGCCAAGAGACCCAGTACTTC
.	TRBV19	TRBJ2-3	.	CASSGRRGIGDTQYF	TGTGCCAGTAGCGGGAGGAGGGGGATCGGAGATACGCAGTATTTT
.	TRBV11-3	TRBJ2-5	once	CASSPGPTGAQYF	TGTGCCAGCAGCCCCGGGCCCACCGGGGCCCAGTACTTC
.	TRBV2	TRBJ2-7	.	CASKSVGSSYEQYF	TGTGCCAGCAAATCAGTGGGGAGCTCCTACGAGCAGTACTTC
TRBD1	TRBV18	TRBJ1-1	few	CASSRLTGMNTEAFF	TGTGCCAGCTCCCGCCTGACAGGGATGAACACTGAAGCTTTCTTT
.	TRBV7-3	TRBJ2-5	.	CASSLSGWNTETQYF	TGTGCCAGCAGCTTAAGCGGGTGGAACACAGAGACCCAGTACTTC
.	TRBV28	TRBJ2-5	.	CASRSTGLETQYF	TGTGCCAGCAGATCGACAGGTTTAGAGACCCAGTACTTC
TRBD2	TRBV4-1	TRBJ2-3	.	CASSQKGTSGATDTQYF	TGCGCCAGCAGCCAAAAGGGGACTAGCGGGGCCACAGATACGCAGTATTTT
.	TRBV19	TRBJ2-7	.	CASSWGLEQYF	TGTGCCAGTAGTTGGGGGCTCGAGCAGTACTTC
TRBD1	TRBV6-6	TRBJ2-1	once	CASQGEYNEQFF	TGTGCCAGCCAGGGGGAGTACAATGAGCAGTTCTTC
.	TRBV30	TRBJ1-1	few	CAGEESPGNTEAFF	TGTGCCGGGGAGGAATCCCCAGGGAACACTGAAGCTTTCTTT
.	TRBV6-6	TRBJ2-5	.	CASSSRIAGGRETQYF	TGTGCCAGCAGTTCCCGGATAGCAGGGGGGAGAGAGACCCAGTACTTC
.	TRBV28	TRBJ1-2	.	CASSFRVGNYGYTF	TGTGCCAGCAGTTTCAGGGTTGGTAACTATGGCTACACCTTC
.	TRBV6-1	TRBJ1-1	.	CASSEVGANTEAFF	TGTGCCAGCAGTGAAGTGGGAGCAAACACTGAAGCTTTCTTT
TRBD1	TRBV28	TRBJ2-2	.	CASSLSQGANTGELFF	TGTGCCAGCAGTTTATCACAGGGGGCGAACACCGGGGAGCTGTTTTTT
TRBD2	TRBV28	TRBJ2-7	.	CASSLWLAGVGEQYF	TGTGCCAGCAGTTTATGGCTAGCGGGAGTGGGCGAGCAGTACTTC
.	TRBV7-2	TRBJ2-1	.	CASGGSRYNEQFF	TGTGCCAGCGGTGGCTCCAGATACAATGAGCAGTTCTTC
.	TRBV28	TRBJ2-7	.	CASRPFHSGVPIHEQYF	TGTGCCAGCAGGCCATTCCATTCCGGAGTCCCTATCCACGAGCAGTACTTC
TRBD1	TRBV29-1	TRBJ2-3	once	CSAGTGGGDTQYF	TGCAGCGCCGGGACAGGGGGCGGCGATACGCAGTATTTT
.	TRBV6-1	TRBJ1-6	.	CASSERSRVDSPLHF	TGTGCCAGCAGTGAAAGGAGCAGGGTTGATTCACCCCTCCACTTT
.	TRBV5-6	TRBJ1-1	.	CASSLGGRSTEAFF	TGTGCCAGCAGCTTGGGGGGCCGTTCCACTGAAGCTTTCTTT
TRBD2	TRBV19	TRBJ2-1	.	CASSIDLAGEQFF	TGTGCCAGTAGTATAGACCTAGCGGGCGAGCAGTTCTTC
TRBD2	TRBV13	TRBJ2-1	.	CASSLGRTSGSLGDNEQFF	TGTGCCAGCAGCTTAGGCCGGACTAGCGGGAGTCTTGGGGACAATGAGCAGTTCTTC
TRBD1	TRBV7-9	TRBJ2-7	.	CASSLPLTGTGKIEQYF	TGTGCCAGCAGCTTACCGTTGACCGGGACAGGGAAGATCGAGCAGTACTTC